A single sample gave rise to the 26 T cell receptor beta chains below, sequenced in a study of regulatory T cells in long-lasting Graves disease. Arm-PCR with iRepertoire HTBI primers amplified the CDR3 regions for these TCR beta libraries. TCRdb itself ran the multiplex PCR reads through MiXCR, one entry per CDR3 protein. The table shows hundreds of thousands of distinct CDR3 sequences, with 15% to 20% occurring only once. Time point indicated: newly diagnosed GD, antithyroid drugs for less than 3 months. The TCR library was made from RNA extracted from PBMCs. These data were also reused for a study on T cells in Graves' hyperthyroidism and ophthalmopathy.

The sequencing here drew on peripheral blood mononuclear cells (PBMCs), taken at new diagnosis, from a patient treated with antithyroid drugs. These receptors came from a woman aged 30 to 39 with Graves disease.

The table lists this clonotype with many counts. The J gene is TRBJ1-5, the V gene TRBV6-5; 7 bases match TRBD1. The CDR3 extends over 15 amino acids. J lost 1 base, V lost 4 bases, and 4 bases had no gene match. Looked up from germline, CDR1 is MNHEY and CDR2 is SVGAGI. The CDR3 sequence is CASSSTTGSNQPQHF. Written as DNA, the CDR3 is TGTGCCAGCAGTTCTACGACAGGGAGCAATCAGCCCCAGCATTTT.

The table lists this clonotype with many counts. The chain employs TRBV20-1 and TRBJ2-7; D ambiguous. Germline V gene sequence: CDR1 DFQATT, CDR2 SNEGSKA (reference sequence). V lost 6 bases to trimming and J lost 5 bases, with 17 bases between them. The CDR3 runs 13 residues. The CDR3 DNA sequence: TGCAGTGCCGGTGGGATACCGAGCGACGAGCAGTACTTC. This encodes CSAGGIPSDEQYF.

This CDR3 is CASSPTTGFTEAFF. Here the CDR3 DNA reads TGTGCCAGCAGCCCAACGACAGGGTTCACTGAAGCTTTCTTT. J is TRBJ1-1 and V is TRBV3-1; 7 nucleotides match TRBD1. After removal of 4 bases from V and 4 bases from J, the junction contained 6 bases not matched to a gene. Germline lookup yields CDR1 LGHDT and CDR2 YNNKEL (reference sequence). The CDR3 extends over 14 amino acids.

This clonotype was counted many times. The CDR3 nucleotides are TGTGCCACCAGCGGCAGGGGGGTCACCGGGGAGCTGTTTTTT. Translation gives CATSGRGVTGELFF. The chain is built from TRBV24-1 and TRBJ2-2, with D perhaps matching TRBD1 (7 bases). The germline V gene encodes CDR1 KGHDR and CDR2 SFDVKD. The germline V and J ends were trimmed by 7 bases and 4 bases, with 12 bases remaining between them. CDR3 length equals 14 residues.

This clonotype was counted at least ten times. The CDR3 spells CASSFSSTAYNSPLHF. In DNA, the CDR3 is TGTGCCAGCAGCTTCAGTTCTACGGCCTATAATTCACCCCTCCACTTT. The chain links TRBV11-2 to TRBJ1-6; D not resolved. In germline, CDR1 is SGHAT, CDR2 FQNNGV. Trimming pared 3 bases from V and 2 bases from J, leaving 11 bases between. The CDR3 is 16 amino acids.

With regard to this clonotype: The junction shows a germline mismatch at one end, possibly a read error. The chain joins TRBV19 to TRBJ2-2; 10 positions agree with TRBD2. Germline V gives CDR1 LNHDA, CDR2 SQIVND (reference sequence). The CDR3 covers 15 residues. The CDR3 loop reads CASSRLAGETGELSF. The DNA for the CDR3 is TGTGCCAGTAGTAGGCTAGCGGGAGAAACCGGGGAGCTGTCTTTT.

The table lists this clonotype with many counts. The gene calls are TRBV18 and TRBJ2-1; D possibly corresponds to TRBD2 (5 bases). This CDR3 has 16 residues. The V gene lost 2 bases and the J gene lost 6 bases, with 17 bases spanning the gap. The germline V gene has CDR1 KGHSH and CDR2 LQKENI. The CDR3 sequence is CASSPTKKERTNEQFF. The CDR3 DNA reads TGTGCCAGCTCACCAACGAAGAAAGAGCGGACCAATGAGCAGTTCTTC.

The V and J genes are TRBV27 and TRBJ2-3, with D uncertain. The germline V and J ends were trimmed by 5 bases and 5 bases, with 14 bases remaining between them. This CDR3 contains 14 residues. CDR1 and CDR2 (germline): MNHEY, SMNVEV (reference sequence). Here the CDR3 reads CASSLNNLVDTQYF. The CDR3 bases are TGTGCCAGCAGTCTAAACAATCTAGTAGATACGCAGTATTTT.

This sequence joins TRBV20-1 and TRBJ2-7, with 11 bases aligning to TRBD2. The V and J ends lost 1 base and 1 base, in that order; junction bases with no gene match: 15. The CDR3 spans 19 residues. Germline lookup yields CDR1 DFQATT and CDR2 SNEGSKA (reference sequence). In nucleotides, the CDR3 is TGCAGTGCTAGAGCCATCGTGACTAGCGGGGTTTACCGGTCCTACGAGCAGTACTTC. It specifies CSARAIVTSGVYRSYEQYF.

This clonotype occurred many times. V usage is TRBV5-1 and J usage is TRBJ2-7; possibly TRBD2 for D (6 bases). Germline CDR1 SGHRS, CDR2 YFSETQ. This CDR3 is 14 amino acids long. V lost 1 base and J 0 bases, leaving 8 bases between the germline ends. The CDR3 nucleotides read TGCGCCAGCAGCTTGTCGCGGGGCTCCTACGAGCAGTACTTC. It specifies CASSLSRGSYEQYF.

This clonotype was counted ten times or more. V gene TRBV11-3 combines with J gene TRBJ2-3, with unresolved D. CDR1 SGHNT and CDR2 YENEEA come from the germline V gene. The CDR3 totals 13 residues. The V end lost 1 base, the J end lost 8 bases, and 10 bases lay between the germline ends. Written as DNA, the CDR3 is TGTGCCAGCAGCTTAGGTTGGGGTGGTACGCAGTATTTT. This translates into CASSLGWGGTQYF.

CDR3 sequence reads: CASSLAARSPLHF. The CDR3 coding sequence is TGCGCCAGCAGCTTGGCCGCGAGGTCACCCCTCCACTTT. The rearrangement joins TRBV5-1 to TRBJ1-6; no reliable D call. The germline gives CDR1 SGHRS, CDR2 YFSETQ. The V end lost 0 bases, the J end lost 10 bases, and 8 bases lay between the germline ends. This CDR3 comprises 13 residues.

CDR3 region: CASSQERDETQYF. The CDR3 nucleotides are TGTGCCAGCAGCCAGGAAAGGGATGAGACCCAGTACTTC. The chain employs TRBV3-1 and TRBJ2-5; D is ambiguous. V lost 3 bases, J lost 5 bases, and 10 bases lay in between. CDR1 is LGHDT and CDR2 is YNNKEL in the germline V gene (reference sequence). This CDR3 spans 13 amino acids.

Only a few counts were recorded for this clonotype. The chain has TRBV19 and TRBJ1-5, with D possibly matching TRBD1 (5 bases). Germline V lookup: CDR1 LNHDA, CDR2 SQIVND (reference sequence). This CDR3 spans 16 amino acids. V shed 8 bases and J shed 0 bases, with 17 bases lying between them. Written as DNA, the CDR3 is TGTGCCAGTGGGGATTTGGGGACCCTTAGCAATCAGCCCCAGCATTTT. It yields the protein CASGDLGTLSNQPQHF.

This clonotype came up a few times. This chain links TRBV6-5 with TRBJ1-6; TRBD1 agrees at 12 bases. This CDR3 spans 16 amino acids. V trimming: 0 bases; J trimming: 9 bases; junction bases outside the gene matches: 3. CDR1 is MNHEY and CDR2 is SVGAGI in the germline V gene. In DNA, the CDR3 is TGTGCCAGCAGTTACTCGACGGGACAGGGGGCTTCACCCCTCCACTTT. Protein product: CASSYSTGQGASPLHF.

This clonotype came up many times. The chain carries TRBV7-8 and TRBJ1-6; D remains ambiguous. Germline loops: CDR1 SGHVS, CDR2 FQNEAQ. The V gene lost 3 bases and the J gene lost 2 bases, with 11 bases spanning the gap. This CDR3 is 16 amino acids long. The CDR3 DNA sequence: TGTGCCAGCAGCTTCTCTACCTCAACCTATAATTCACCCCTCCACTTT. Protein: CASSFSTSTYNSPLHF.

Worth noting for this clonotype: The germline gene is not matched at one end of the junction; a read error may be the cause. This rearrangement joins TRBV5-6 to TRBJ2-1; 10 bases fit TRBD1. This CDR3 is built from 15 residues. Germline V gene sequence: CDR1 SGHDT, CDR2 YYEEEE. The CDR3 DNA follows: TGTGCCAGTCGTGGACTCGGACAGGGGGTCAATGAGCAGCTCTTC. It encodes CASRGLGQGVNEQLF. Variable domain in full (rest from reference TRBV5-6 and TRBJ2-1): DAGVTQSPTHLIKTRGQQVTLRCSPKSGHDTVSWYQQALGQGPQFIFQYYEEEERQRGNFPDRFSGHQFPNYSSELNVNALLLGDSALYLCASRGLGQGVNEQLFGPGTRLTVL.

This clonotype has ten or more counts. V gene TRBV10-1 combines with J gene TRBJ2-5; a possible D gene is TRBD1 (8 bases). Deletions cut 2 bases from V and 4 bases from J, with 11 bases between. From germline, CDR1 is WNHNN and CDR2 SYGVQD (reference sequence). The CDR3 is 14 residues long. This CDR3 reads CASSESGTGETQYF. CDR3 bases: TGCGCCAGCAGTGAGAGCGGGACAGGAGAGACCCAGTACTTC.

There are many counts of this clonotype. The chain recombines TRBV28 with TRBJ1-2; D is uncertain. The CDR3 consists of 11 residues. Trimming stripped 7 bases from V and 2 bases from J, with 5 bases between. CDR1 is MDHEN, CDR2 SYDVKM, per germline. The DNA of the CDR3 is TGTGCCAGCATGAGCAACTATGGCTACACCTTC. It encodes CASMSNYGYTF.

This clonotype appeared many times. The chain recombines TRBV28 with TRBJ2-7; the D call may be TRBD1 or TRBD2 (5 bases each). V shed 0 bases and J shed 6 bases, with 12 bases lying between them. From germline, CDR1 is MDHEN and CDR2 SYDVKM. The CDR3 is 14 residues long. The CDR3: CASSLWGRAIEQYF. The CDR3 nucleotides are TGTGCCAGCAGTTTATGGGGACGGGCAATCGAGCAGTACTTC.

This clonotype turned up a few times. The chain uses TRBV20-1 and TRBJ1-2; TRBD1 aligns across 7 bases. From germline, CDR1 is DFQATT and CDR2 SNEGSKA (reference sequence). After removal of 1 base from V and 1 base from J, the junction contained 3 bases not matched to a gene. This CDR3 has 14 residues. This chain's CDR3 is CSARGGTVNYGYTF. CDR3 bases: TGCAGTGCTAGAGGGGGGACAGTTAACTATGGCTACACCTTC.

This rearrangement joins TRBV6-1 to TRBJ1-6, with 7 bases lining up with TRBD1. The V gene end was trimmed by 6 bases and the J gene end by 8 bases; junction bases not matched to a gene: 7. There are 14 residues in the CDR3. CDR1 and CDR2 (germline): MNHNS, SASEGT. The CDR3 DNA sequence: TGTGCCAGCAGCCTTGACAGGGTTGATTCACCCCTCCACTTT. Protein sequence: CASSLDRVDSPLHF.

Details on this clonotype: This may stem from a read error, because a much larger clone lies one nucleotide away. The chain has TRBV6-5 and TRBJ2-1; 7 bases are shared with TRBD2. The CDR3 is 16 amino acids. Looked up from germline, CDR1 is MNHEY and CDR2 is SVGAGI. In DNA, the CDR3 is TGTGCCGGCAGTTACCTTTCGGGAGGCCTAGGGAATGAGCAGTTCTTC. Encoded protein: CAGSYLSGGLGNEQFF.

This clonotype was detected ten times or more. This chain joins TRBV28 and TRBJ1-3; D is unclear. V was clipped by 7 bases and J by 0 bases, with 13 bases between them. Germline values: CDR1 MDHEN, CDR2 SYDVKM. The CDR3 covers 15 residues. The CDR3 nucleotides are TGTGCCAGCACCAAGGAGGTTAACTCTGGAAACACCATATATTTT. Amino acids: CASTKEVNSGNTIYF.

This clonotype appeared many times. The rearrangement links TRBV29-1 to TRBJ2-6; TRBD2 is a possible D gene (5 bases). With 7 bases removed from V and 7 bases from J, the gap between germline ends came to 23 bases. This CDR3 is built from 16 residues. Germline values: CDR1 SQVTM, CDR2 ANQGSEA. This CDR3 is CSARGIVDHGANVLTF. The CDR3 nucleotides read TGCAGCGCCCGAGGGATCGTAGATCATGGAGCCAACGTCCTGACTTTC.

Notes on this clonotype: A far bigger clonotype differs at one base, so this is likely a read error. The CDR3 bases are TGTGCCAGCAGCTTATATGCAATAGAGACCCAGTACTTC. Encoded protein: CASSLYAIETQYF. This chain connects TRBV7-9 to TRBJ2-4; D remains ambiguous. The DNA matches TRBJ2-5 better at its end, which makes the J call doubtful. This CDR3 contains 13 residues. Germline CDR1 reads SEHNR; CDR2 reads FQNEAQ (reference sequence).